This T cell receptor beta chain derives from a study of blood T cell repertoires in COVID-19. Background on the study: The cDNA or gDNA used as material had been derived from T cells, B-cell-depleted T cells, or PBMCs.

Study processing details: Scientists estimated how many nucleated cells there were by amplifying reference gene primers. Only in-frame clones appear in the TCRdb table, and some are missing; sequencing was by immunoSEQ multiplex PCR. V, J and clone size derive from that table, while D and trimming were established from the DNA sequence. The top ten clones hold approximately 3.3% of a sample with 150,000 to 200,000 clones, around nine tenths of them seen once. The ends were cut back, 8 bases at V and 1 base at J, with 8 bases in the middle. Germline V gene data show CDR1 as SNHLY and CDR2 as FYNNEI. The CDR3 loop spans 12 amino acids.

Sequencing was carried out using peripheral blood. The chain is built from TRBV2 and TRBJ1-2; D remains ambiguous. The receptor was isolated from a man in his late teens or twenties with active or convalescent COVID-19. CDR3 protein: CASAQLNYGYTF. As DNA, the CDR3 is TGTGCCAGCGCACAGCTTAACTATGGCTACACCTTC.